Listed below are T cell receptor beta chains from one sample, sequenced in a study of T cell repertoires in cytomegalovirus infection. TCRdb reprocessed the reads via MiXCR and lists one record per CDR3 protein. The repertoire holds about 360,000 distinct CDR3 sequences, with around a third as singletons. These receptors' antigens are unknown. Source: cultured PBMCs, taken from culture after CMV antigen stimulation. The receptors derive from a human donor in good health (CMV status not recorded). Some clones in this sample may be carry-over from other donors' samples. Both conserved end residues are part of each CDR3. D genes are given only for firm matches. Expanded clones get a size class; other rows say once, few or many, or leave the size out.

clone_size j_call v_call d_call cdr3_nt cdr3_aa
few TRBJ1-2 TRBV6-5 TRBD1 TGTGCCAGCAGGGGGGGACAGCGCGTAGTCTATGGCTACACCTTC CASRGGQRVVYGYTF
once TRBJ2-1 TRBV7-6 . TGTGCCAGCAGCTTAGGAAGGTGGGGAGTGGATGAGCAGTTCTTC CASSLGRWGVDEQFF
few TRBJ1-2 TRBV7-8 . TGTGCCAGCAGCTTAGATGAATATGGCTACACCTTC CASSLDEYGYTF
. TRBJ1-2 TRBV28 TRBD1 TGTGCCAGCAGTTTATTAGGGACAGCGAACTATGGCTACACCTTC CASSLLGTANYGYTF
few TRBJ1-4 TRBV25-1 . TGTGCCAGCAGTGAATATGGACGGGGACTTAGTGAAAAACTGTTTTTT CASSEYGRGLSEKLFF
few TRBJ2-1 TRBV7-6 . TGTGCCAGCAGCCTTACAGGGTCGAGCTCCTACAATGAGCAGTTCTTC CASSLTGSSSYNEQFF
few TRBJ2-7 TRBV6-2/TRBV6-3 TRBD2 TGTGCCAGCAGCGCCGTAGCGGGAGGGCCCTACGAGCAGTACTTC CASSAVAGGPYEQYF
. TRBJ1-1 TRBV6-5 . TGTGCCAGCAGTTACTCGGGCCCGGCGGAACCCAACACTGAAGCTTTCTTT CASSYSGPAEPNTEAFF
. TRBJ2-1 TRBV7-2 . TGTGCCAGCAGCTGGAGCGCCACCTACAATGAGCAGTTCTTC CASSWSATYNEQFF
many TRBJ2-1 TRBV7-2 . TGTGCCAGCAGCTTATGGGAGTACAATGAGCAGTTCTTC CASSLWEYNEQFF
. TRBJ1-6 TRBV9 . TGTGCCAGCAGCACATATAATTCACCCCTCCACTTT CASSTYNSPLHF
few TRBJ2-1 TRBV19 . TGTGCCAGTAGTATCGGCAGGAGGGAGACAGAGCAGTTCTTC CASSIGRRETEQFF
. TRBJ1-1 TRBV20-1 . TGCAGTGCTCGATCCAACACTGAAGCTTTCTTT CSARSNTEAFF
. TRBJ1-4 TRBV7-2 TRBD1 TGTGCCAGCAGCTCTAACAGGGGGCCCGGTGAAAAACTGTTTTTT CASSSNRGPGEKLFF
. TRBJ2-5 TRBV27 TRBD1 TGTGCCAGCAGTTCGGACAGGGGTGAGACCCAGTACTTC CASSSDRGETQYF
. TRBJ2-1 TRBV28 TRBD2 TGTGCCAGCAGGAAAGGGACTAACATCGGCGGGAGGCAGTTCTTC CASRKGTNIGGRQFF
. TRBJ2-5 TRBV12-5 TRBD1 TGTGCTAGTGGACCGGGACAGATGGTTTCAGAGACCCAGTACTTC CASGPGQMVSETQYF
. TRBJ2-1 TRBV6-5 . TGTGCCAGCAGTCTCTTTAGGGGATCCAGAGGGGATGAGCAGTTCTTC CASSLFRGSRGDEQFF
. TRBJ1-3 TRBV7-2 . TGTGCCAGCAGCTCTGCTGCGGGGGGGTCTGGAAACACCATATATTTT CASSSAAGGSGNTIYF
. TRBJ1-1 TRBV20-1 . TGCAGTGCTAGAGGTCTCCTGGGGGAAGCTTTCTTT CSARGLLGEAFF
few TRBJ2-7 TRBV7-9 TRBD1 TGTGCCAGCAGCCAAAGACAGGGAAGGCAGTACTTC CASSQRQGRQYF
few TRBJ2-1 TRBV10-2 . TGCGCCAGCAGTATAGGGCATCTAAGCTCCTACAATGAGCAGTTCTTC CASSIGHLSSYNEQFF